The present T cell receptor (beta chain) was sequenced within a study of T cell responses to AZD1222 COVID-19 vaccine (TCRdb year 2021). Some background on the complete study: Because spike-specific TCR depth and breadth did not differ between the two schedules, AZD1222 recipients who got a second dose at roughly 4 weeks were pooled with those who got a second dose at roughly 12 weeks. TCR sequencing was performed for roughly 250 trial participants, of whom about 200 were given two doses of AZD1222 and approximately 26 were given two doses of MenACWY control vaccine. Trial participants were enrolled by age into 18-55, 56-69 and 70-plus year subgroups, with about 150, 28 and 57 TCR-sequenced participants respectively. Here is what the overall study found, with its caveats: CD4 TCRs associated with the vaccine covered the entire spike protein, and the dominant responses were in regions 160-218 and 743-854. Conclusions about previously exposed vaccinees were limited because only six AZD1222 recipients were SARS-CoV-2 seropositive at baseline. Reportedly, almost half of the unique spike-specific TCRs recognized epitopes lying outside the regions that are mutated in the B.1.351 and B.1.1.7 variants. A significant rise in spike-specific TCR breadth and depth was observed after two AZD1222 doses relative to day 0 and relative to MenACWY recipients. Most participants were white British and females outnumbered males, and the authors suggested that clonal diversity may have been underestimated. The 56-69-year group was small, and its depth increase did not reach significance, likely because of low power. Because no day 14 peak-response samples were available, the repertoires could be characterized only after the peak T cell response.

The CDR3 regions of human TCRbeta chains were analyzed by immunosequencing. Per the source publication's procedure: Repertoire TCRs were checked for matches against a reference library of SARS-CoV-2-specific TCRs that had been generated using the MIRA antigen-specificity platform. Breadth was defined as the fraction of unique TCRs that were SARS-CoV-2-associated. Depth was defined as the fraction of total T cells that were SARS-CoV-2-associated. Using the MIRA data, every spike-specific TCR was mapped to the spike region that the TCR reacted to and assigned to either a CD4 or a CD8 class. Log10-transformed breadth and depth values were compared by one-way ANOVA with Sidak's multiple comparisons tests. TCRdb retrieved this table from immuneACCESS and kept in-frame rearrangements only. Not all clones are present; in checked studies, unresolved V genes account for under half, and no reason is known for the remainder. Clonal size and the V and J genes are those of that table, whereas D and trimming came from the DNA. This sample gives fewer than 120,000 clones in total; roughly nine tenths of them show up just once. The ten largest clones represent 1.6% of the sample.

Taken with the paper, the label for time point translates to: baseline before first vaccination. Vaccinee samples were obtained from the UK trials COV001 and COV002, which included a single-blind randomized controlled phase 2/3 trial of AZD1222 (ChAdOx1 nCoV-19) in healthy adults. Trial participant PBMC samples were collected at day 0 and day 28 after the second dose for TCRbeta chain sequencing. A word on this clone: Its antigen is unknown. No much larger clone is present one base from it, and per-base qualities are unavailable.

The TCR sequence derives from an adult in good health. The sequenced sample was peripheral blood, obtained on day 0 of AZD1222 vaccination.

The CDR3: CASSLEGTGIGELFF. Read as DNA, the sequence is TGTGCCAGCAGCTTAGAAGGGACAGGGATCGGGGAGCTGTTTTTT. The sequence links TRBV11-3 to TRBJ2-2, with 9 bases matching TRBD1. The germline V and J ends show losses of 0 bases and 7 bases respectively, and no gene match explains 3 bases of the junction. The CDR3 spans 15 residues, from the cysteine through the phenylalanine. Only CDR3 DNA is held: 45 bases, read in frame from base 1. CDR1 is given as SGHNT and CDR2 as YENEEA, both from the germline V gene.